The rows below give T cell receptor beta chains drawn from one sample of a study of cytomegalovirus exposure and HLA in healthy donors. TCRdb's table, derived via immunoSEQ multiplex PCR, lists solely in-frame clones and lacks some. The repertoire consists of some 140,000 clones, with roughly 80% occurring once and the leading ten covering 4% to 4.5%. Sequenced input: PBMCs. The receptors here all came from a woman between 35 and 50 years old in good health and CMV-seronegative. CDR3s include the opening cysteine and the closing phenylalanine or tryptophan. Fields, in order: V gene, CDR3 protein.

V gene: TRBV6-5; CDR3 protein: CATHPAGFTDQPQHF
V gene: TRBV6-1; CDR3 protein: CASRARGGEETQYF
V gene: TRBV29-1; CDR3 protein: CSAPRYSRVDEQFF
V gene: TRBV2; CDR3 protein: CASTRDRSSGANVLTF
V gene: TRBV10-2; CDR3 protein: CASSDPGLPPLNEKLFF
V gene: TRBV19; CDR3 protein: CASSLHGGMNTEAFF
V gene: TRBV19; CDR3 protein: CASSIGGVNTEAFF
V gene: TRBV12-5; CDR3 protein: CASGLEDRFSDGYTF
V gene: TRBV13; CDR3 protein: CASSSPSGQAYNEQFF
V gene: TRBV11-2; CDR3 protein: CASSPYTGDTQYF
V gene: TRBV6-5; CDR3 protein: CASRGQGETEAFF
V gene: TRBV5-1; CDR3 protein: CASSPGISGSATGELFF
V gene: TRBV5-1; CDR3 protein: CASSSWSSGLNTEAFF
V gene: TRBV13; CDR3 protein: CASSQGPVTGELFF
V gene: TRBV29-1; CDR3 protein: CSVETRTGYTF
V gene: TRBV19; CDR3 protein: CASKASGRAQSYNEQFF
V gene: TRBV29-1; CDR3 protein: CSVEGRYGYTF
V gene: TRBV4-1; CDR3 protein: CASSQPRDRGRVYTF
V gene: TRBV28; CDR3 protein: CASQGGSAGPLNSPLHF
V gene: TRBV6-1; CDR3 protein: CASRDTLTQYF
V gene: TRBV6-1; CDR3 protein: CASVTGASRHEQYF
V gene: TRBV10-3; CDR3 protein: CAISESGTSGISPSTDTQYF
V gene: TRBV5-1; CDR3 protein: CASSLAVGGTYEQYF
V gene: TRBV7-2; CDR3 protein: CASSLRGGWSTGTGELFF
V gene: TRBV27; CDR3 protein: CASSSPGRGSYEQYF
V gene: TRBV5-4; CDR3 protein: CASSRGTGVINEQFF
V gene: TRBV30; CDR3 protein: CAWSGGTSGMYQETQYF
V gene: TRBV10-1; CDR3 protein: CASSRVRAGNYGYTF
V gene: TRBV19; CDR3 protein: CASSRTGTNTEAFF
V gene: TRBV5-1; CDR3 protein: CASSQRRGLEETQYF
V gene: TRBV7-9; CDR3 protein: CASSLDVRRNTEAFF
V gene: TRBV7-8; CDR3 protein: CASSLGTSGSGTSDEQYF
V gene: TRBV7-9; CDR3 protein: CASTLYSIRGNEQFF
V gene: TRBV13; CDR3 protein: CASGSPRGGALDTQYF
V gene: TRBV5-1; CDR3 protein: CASSLGYRGLEKLFF
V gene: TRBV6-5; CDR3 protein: CASSYSGRQDYEKLFF
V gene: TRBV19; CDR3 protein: CASSFTGYGTEAFF
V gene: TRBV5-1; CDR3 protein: CASSSGTVVYGYTF
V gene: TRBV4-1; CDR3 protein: CASSPGKFGGGGEKLFF
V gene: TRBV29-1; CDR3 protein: CSVEDRGDSYEQYF
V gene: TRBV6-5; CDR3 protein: CASSPGQGVNEQYF
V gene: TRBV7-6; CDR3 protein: CASSQTGTGPYNEQFF
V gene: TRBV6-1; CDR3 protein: CASSPQRQGYGYTF
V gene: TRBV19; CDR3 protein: CASGVRQGASGYTF
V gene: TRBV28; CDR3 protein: CASSPWGRDPDTQYF
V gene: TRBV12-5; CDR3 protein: CASGLGNRGEPYEQYF
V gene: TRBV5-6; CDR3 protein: CASSLIGGGLGTEAFF
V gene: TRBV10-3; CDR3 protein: CAISEPETGLYEQYF
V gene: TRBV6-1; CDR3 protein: CASSEVASNQPQHF
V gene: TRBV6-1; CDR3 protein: CASTGVGNQPQHF
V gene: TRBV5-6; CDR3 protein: CASSLASYEQYF
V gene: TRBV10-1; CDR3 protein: CASSRLAGDREQFF
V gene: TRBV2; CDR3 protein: CASFWGPSTDTQYF
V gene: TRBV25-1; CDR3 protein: CASSDYLQETQYF
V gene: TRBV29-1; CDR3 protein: CSVEDRNSRAATEAFF
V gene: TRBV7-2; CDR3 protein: CASSQGLAGGGTQYF
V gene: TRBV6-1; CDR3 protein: CASSEVGLQNIQYF